A selection of T cell receptor beta chains follows, all from one sample in a study of cytomegalovirus exposure and HLA in healthy donors. Data came from immunoSEQ multiplex PCR; TCRdb stores just in-frame clones and leaves some out. The table lists about 150,000 clones, about 88% of them singletons. Sequenced input: PBMCs. Source of these receptors: a man younger than 35 in good health and CMV-seropositive. The CDR3 runs from the conserved cysteine through the conserved F or W. The D gene is left open where the match is weak. Some rows mark clone size as missing; the rest say once, few, many or name a class of expanded clone.

abundance	len	d_gene	j_gene	v_gene	CDR3nt	CDR3aa
NA	17	TRBD2	TRBJ2-1	TRBV18	TGTGCCAGCTCACCGAAGAAGCGGGAGGGCCTTTACAATGAGCAGTTCTTC	CASSPKKREGLYNEQFF
NA	14	NA	TRBJ2-5	TRBV4-2	TGTGCCAGCAGCCCTGGGCGTGACCAAGAGACCCAGTACTTC	CASSPGRDQETQYF
NA	14	NA	TRBJ1-5	TRBV7-9	TGTGCCAGCAGCCCGACAGGTACCAATCAGCCCCAGCATTTT	CASSPTGTNQPQHF
NA	15	TRBD1	TRBJ1-2	TRBV19	TGTGCCAGTCAGACAGGGCTCAGCATTAACTATGGCTACACCTTC	CASQTGLSINYGYTF
NA	15	NA	TRBJ1-5	TRBV9	TGTGCCAGCAGCCCGGAGAGCAGCCACAATCAGCCCCAGCATTTT	CASSPESSHNQPQHF
many	13	NA	TRBJ1-5	TRBV6-5	TGTGCCAGCAGTCGTGAGTTCAATCAGCCCCAGCATTTT	CASSREFNQPQHF
once	20	TRBD2	TRBJ2-3	TRBV29-1	TGCAGCGTTACGGACCTGGGACTAGCTTGGCCAGGTCTCCCGACAGATACGCAGTATTTT	CSVTDLGLAWPGLPTDTQYF
NA	15	NA	TRBJ2-2	TRBV7-2	TGTGCCAGCAGCTTTCCGACGCAGGGGTCCGGGGAGCTGTTTTTT	CASSFPTQGSGELFF
NA	14	TRBD1	TRBJ1-1	TRBV11-2	TGTGCCAGCAGCCCATCACAGGGGGCTCTAAAGGCTTTCTTT	CASSPSQGALKAFF
NA	16	NA	TRBJ2-1	TRBV9	TGTGCCAGCAGCGTAGGGGGGGGGCCCACCACCCATGAGCAGTTCTTC	CASSVGGGPTTHEQFF
NA	13	TRBD1	TRBJ2-7	TRBV6-6	TGTGCCACCGTGGACAGGTCCACCTACGAGCAGTACTTC	CATVDRSTYEQYF
NA	15	NA	TRBJ1-3	TRBV5-1	TGCGCCAGCAGCTTGGTACAGGGCGCCGGAAACACCATATATTTT	CASSLVQGAGNTIYF
NA	16	NA	TRBJ2-3	TRBV4-3	TGCGCCAGCAGCCAAGTGAGGGGGGGCGGGTCAGATACGCAGTATTTT	CASSQVRGGGSDTQYF
NA	14	TRBD2	TRBJ2-7	TRBV30	TGTGCCGGGACTAGCGGGCCCCTCTCCTACGAGCAGTACTTC	CAGTSGPLSYEQYF
NA	15	NA	TRBJ2-2	TRBV5-1	TGCGCCAGCAAACCCCTGACTACGAACACCGGGGAGCTGTTTTTT	CASKPLTTNTGELFF
NA	16	TRBD1	TRBJ2-2	TRBV4-3	TGCGCCAGCAGCCAAGAGGGACAGGCGAGGTCCGGGGAGCTGTTTTTT	CASSQEGQARSGELFF
NA	15	TRBD1	TRBJ1-1	TRBV7-2	TGTGCCAGCAGCTCGCGACAGGGGGCAGGGACTGAAGCTTTCTTT	CASSSRQGAGTEAFF
NA	13	NA	TRBJ1-1	TRBV7-3	TGTGCCAGCAGCTTAAGGGGGGACACTGAAGCTTTCTTT	CASSLRGDTEAFF
NA	16	NA	TRBJ1-5	TRBV5-5	TGTGCCAGCAGCTTGGGACGGGAATCGAGCAATCAGCCCCAGCATTTT	CASSLGRESSNQPQHF
few	17	TRBD2	TRBJ2-7	TRBV5-4	TGTGCCAGCAGCTCGGGTGGGGGACTAGCGGGAGCCTACGAGCAGTACTTC	CASSSGGGLAGAYEQYF
NA	11	NA	TRBJ1-2	TRBV29-1	TGCAGCGTTGACAGAGGGTATGGCTACACCTTC	CSVDRGYGYTF
NA	15	NA	TRBJ2-3	TRBV18	TGTGCCAGCTCACCACCGTCGGGGATCGGCGATACGCAGTATTTT	CASSPPSGIGDTQYF
NA	17	TRBD1	TRBJ1-6	TRBV4-3	TGCGCCAGCAGCCAAGATGGTGGGACAGGGGGTTCCTCACCCCTCCACTTT	CASSQDGGTGGSSPLHF
NA	15	TRBD1	TRBJ2-1	TRBV7-3	TGTGCCAGCAGCCCTGAGGGACAGCCCTACAATGAGCAGTTCTTC	CASSPEGQPYNEQFF
few	12	NA	TRBJ1-1	TRBV6-5	TGTGCCAGCAGTCCCCCGGGGAATGAAGCTTTCTTT	CASSPPGNEAFF